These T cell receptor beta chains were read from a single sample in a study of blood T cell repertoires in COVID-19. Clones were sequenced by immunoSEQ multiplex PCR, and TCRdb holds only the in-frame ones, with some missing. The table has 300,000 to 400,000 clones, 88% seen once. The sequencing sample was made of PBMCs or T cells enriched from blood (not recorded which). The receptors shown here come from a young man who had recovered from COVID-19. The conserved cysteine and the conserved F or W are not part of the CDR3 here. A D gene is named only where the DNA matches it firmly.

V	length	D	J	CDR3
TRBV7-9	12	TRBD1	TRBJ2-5	ASSFQGAQETQY
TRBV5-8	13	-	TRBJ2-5	ASSLFGGAQETQY
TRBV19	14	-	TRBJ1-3	ASSVRPGASGNTIY
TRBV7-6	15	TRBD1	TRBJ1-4	ASSLGGGGVTNEKLF
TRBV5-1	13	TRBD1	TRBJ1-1	ASSWGQGSNTEAF
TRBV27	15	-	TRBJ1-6	ASSLKRGDGYNSPLH
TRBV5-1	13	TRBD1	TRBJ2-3	ASSSTGTSTDTQY
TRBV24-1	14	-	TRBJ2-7	ATSDKRLTGRNEQY
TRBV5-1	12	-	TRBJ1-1	ASSFIGENTEAF
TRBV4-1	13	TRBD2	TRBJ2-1	ASSPTGGPYNEQF
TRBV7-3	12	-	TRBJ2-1	ASSLFSRDNEQF
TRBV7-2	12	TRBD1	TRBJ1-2	ASSLSTGDYGYT
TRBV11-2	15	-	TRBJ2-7	ASSVPVGGLKGYEQY
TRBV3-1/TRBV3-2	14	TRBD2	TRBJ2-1	ASSRTSGGPHNEQF
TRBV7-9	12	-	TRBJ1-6	ASSYGQHNSPLH
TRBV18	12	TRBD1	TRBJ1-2	ASSPPGTEGGYT
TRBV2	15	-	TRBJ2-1	ASSELGQGILYNEQF
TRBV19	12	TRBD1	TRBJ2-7	ASSHRDRGFEQY
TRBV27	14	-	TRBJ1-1	ASSLSLGLGGHEAF
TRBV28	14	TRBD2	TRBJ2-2	ASSPPIGLAGGELF
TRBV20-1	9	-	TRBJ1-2	SGGVTYGYT
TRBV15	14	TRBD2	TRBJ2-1	ATSRDSGGAGNEQF
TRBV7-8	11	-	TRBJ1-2	ASRHPDTYGYT
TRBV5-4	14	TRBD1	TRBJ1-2	ASSPDRGLSGYGYT
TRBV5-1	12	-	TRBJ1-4	ASSLGGQNEKLF
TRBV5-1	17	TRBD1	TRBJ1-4	ASSLAARGRLATNEKLF
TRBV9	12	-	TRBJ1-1	ASSIGDRNTEAF
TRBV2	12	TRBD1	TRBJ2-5	ASSGDRGRETQY
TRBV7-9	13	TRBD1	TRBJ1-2	ASSSDRGPRYGYT
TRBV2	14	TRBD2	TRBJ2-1	ASRLGTSGKYNEQF
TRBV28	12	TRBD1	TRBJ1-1	ASSPDRGATEAF
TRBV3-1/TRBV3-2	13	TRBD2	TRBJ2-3	ASSQVRGTTDTQY
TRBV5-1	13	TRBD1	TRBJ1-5	ASSLEGGGNQPQH
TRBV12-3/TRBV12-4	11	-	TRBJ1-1	ASSLDPRTEAF
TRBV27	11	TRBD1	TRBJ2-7	ASSLDRVHEQY
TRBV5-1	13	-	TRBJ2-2	ASSIGTLNTGELF
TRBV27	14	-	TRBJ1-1	ASSRGPGAGDTEAF
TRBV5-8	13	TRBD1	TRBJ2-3	ASSFPDRGPDTQY
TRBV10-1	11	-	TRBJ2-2	ASSDRDTGELF
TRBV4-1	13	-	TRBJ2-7	ASSHWDTEAYEQY
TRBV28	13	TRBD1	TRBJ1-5	ASSLGDREGQPQH
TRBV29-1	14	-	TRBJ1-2	SVHGADKRANYGYT
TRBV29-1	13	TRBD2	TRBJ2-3	SGNGLAGDADTQY
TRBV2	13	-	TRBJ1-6	ASRQGSVYNSPLH